This T cell receptor beta chain was recorded in a study of shared clonotypes between healthy human individuals (dated by TCRdb to the early 2020s). Regarding the research as a whole: The cohort included a few men and a couple of women between 18 and 49 years of age. To increase sequencing depth and limit assay-specific biases, TCR repertoire library preparation and sequencing were carried out by different laboratories using diverse techniques. Per donor, leukapheresis produced somewhere between about 0.94 and 8.9 billion PBMCs. To estimate repertoire size and how much clonotypes are shared between individuals, the study performed deep sequencing of blood TCR repertoires from roughly five healthy adults. For each donor, three plates each were used for CD4 naive and CD4 memory, two plates were used for CD8 naive, and one plate was used for CD8 memory. The full study reports these points: Higher generation probabilities were observed for clonotypes shared by all four sorted-subset donors than for non-shared clonotypes. Incomplete sequencing was indicated by rarefaction of sorted-subset datasets, despite the large sequencing depth. Because the study included a small number of donors, the genetic and exposure-history diversity represented was limited. Naive subsets generally had larger estimated clonotype richness than memory subsets did. Only blood was sampled, and tissue TCR repertoires likely differ from those in blood. Pairwise subsampling indicated that sequencing depth was expected to affect the degree of clonotype sharing among donors. Around 5% of naive CD4, 3.5% of naive CD8, roughly 2.4% of memory CD4, and roughly 0.4% of memory CD8 clonotypes were shared across several donors.

Using the deep immunoSEQ assay, multiplex PCR amplified TCR CDR3 regions from genomic DNA. Extracted genomic DNA from each cell subset was spread evenly across all wells of several immunoSEQ 96-well plates, with each plate serving as a replicate. Each replicate PCR for sorted subsets received roughly 0.2 ug genomic DNA, equal to around 32,000 T cell genomes. The purified libraries were quantified using a Qubit 3.0 fluorometer, sized with a Bioanalyzer 2100, and then quantified again using the KAPA Library Quantification kit. Each immunoSEQ 96-well plate was sequenced on its own single-read 150-cycle Illumina NextSeq 550 flow cell. In the original analysis: The immunoSEQ output contained only junctional sequences without quality scores, so filtering could not match that applied to full-length reads. To assign V/J genes and CDR3, sequences were annotated using PyIR, a Python wrapper for IgBLAST v1.9, with IMGT germline references. Any read was removed if the V/J assignment was weak (E-value above 1e-6), the CDR3 was missing, or the read contained stop codons, out-of-frame junctions, or ambiguous translated residues. V3J clonotypes were defined by identical inferred V gene, J gene, and CDR3 amino acid sequence. The percentage overlap between two repertoires was calculated by dividing the number of shared unique clonotypes by the size of the smaller repertoire. Repertoire richness was assessed with RTK rarefaction, the Chao1 estimator, and Recon v2.1 estimates of unobserved clonotypes. Generation probabilities were computed with OLGA for all TCRbeta clonotypes obtained by the gDNA method from a handful of donors. Here the immuneACCESS table is served through TCRdb, limited to in-frame sequences with V and J called. Missing clones are a known gap in these copies; in checked studies unresolved V genes cover under half, and the rest lacks a known reason. V and J calls and clone size are given by that table; D and trimming were obtained from the DNA. The sample contains around 2.5 million clones, approximately 93% of them found a single time. The top ten clones comprise approximately 0.37% of the sample.

As for this clone: This clone's antigen is unknown. Base qualities are not provided; no much larger clone lies one nucleotide away.

The CDR3 has 15 amino acids, counting the end cysteine and phenylalanine. Just CDR3 DNA is preserved here, 45 bases in frame from base 1. As encoded in the germline V gene, CDR1 is SGHRS while CDR2 is YFSETQ. Trimming takes 4 bases from V and 6 bases from J, and the germline ends sit 17 bases apart. The donors were healthy, HIV-negative adults who had no recently reported acute infections or vaccinations. All donors were Caucasian adults living in Nashville, Tennessee, USA. CD4+ T cells were enriched by magnetic negative selection; naive cells were then positively selected on CD45RA, and the negative fraction formed the memory subset. After blood collection by leukapheresis, PBMCs were isolated using Ficoll-Histopaque density gradient centrifugation and then cryopreserved in the vapor phase of liquid nitrogen. Purity and quantity of every magnetically sorted T cell population were checked by analytical flow cytometry. Each sorted fraction had its genomic DNA isolated and then quantified by UV absorbance on a Nanodrop 2000c.

The rearrangement joined TRBV5-1 to TRBJ2-1; TRBD2 is perhaps the D gene, given 6 matching bases. The receptor comes from a man aged 18 to 30 in good health. Some clones in this sample may be carry-over from other donors' samples. The specimen sequenced was naive CD4+ T cells from PBMCs. The cell subset or site label on this specimen signifies: CD45RA+ positively selected. The CDR3 corresponds to CASSPQEGLSNEQFF. The DNA sequence is TGCGCCAGCAGCCCGCAGGAGGGCCTCAGCAATGAGCAGTTCTTC. With the portions outside the CDR3 filled from the reference TRBV5-1 and TRBJ2-1 genes, the complete variable region becomes KAGVTQTPRYLIKTRGQQVTLSCSPISGHRSVSWYQQTPGQGLQFLFEYFSETQRNKGNFPGRFSGRQFSNSRSEMNVSTLELGDSALYLCASSPQEGLSNEQFFGPGTRLTVL.